A single T cell receptor beta chain is shown here with its context. This specimen belongs to a study of blood T cell repertoires in COVID-19. Study background: The origin of the acute and convalescent COVID-19 samples was the United States, Italy and Spain. Nucleic acid was either cDNA or gDNA, and it came from T cells, B-cell-depleted T cells, or PBMCs.

With V trimmed by 5 bases and J by 6 bases, 5 bases remained unmatched. Germline assignment: CDR1 MDHEN and CDR2 SYDVKM. This CDR3 spans 14 amino acids. Authors' processing steps: Counts of nucleated cells, estimated from reference gene primer amplification, were obtained. Assay used: immunoSEQ multiplex PCR; TCRdb lists only in-frame clones, some missing. That table furnishes V, J and clone size, whereas the DNA furnished D and trimming. The data contain some 75,000 clones, roughly 76% of them singletons. Material: peripheral blood. The chain recombines TRBV28 with TRBJ1-3; 9 bases are shared with TRBD1. The receptor was derived from a woman over 75 with active or convalescent COVID-19. Here the CDR3 reads CASSGTGQENTIYF. As DNA, the CDR3 is TGTGCCAGCAGTGGGACAGGGCAGGAAAACACCATATATTTT.